This record concerns one TCR beta chain sequence. Antigen unknown. Trimming took 0 bases from V and 2 from J, leaving 9 bases between them. CDR1 is SGHNT and CDR2 is YYREEE in the germline V gene (reference sequence). The CDR3 consists of 15 residues. The entry originates in a study of CD8 T cell repertoires and HIV-1 epitope variants. Study details: T cells were stimulated with Twenty-five Gag and Nef peptides separately.

General study points: Nef KF9 drew about 5 clonotypes and HW9 one, without TAALDMSHF responses. Only beta chains were identified, marking proliferation to antigen, not function.

TCR beta CDR3 was sequenced at survey depth on immunoSEQ. Data came from immunoSEQ multiplex PCR; TCRdb stores just in-frame clones and leaves some out. This table holds roughly 100,000 clones, more than 65% found once. The sequence derives from a male donor with HIV. The sequenced sample was uncultured baseline CD8+ T cells from peripheral blood mononuclear cells (PBMCs). The chain joins TRBV5-4 to TRBJ1-5; no firm D call. The CDR3 region has the DNA TGTGCCAGCAGCTTGGGCGGGTGGGGCAATCAGCCCCAGCATTTT. It encodes CASSLGGWGNQPQHF.